Listed below are T cell receptor beta chains from one sample, sequenced in a study of cytomegalovirus exposure and HLA in healthy donors. Assay used: immunoSEQ multiplex PCR; TCRdb lists only in-frame clones, some missing. The table records 95,000 to 100,000 clones, more than 80% of them present only once. Sequenced material: PBMCs. These receptors all stem from a young man in good health and CMV-seronegative. Both conserved end residues are part of each CDR3. A D gene is named only where the DNA matches it firmly. Clone size is given for some rows only: seen once, a few or many times, or a class if the clone is expanded.

>-|TRBJ1-3|TRBV6-5|-
TGTGCCAGCAGACTAGCAGGAAACTCTGGAAACACCATATATTTT
CASRLAGNSGNTIYF
>-|TRBJ2-3|TRBV6-6|TRBD1
TGTGCCGGCAGAAAGACAGGGGCAACAGATACGCAGTATTTT
CAGRKTGATDTQYF
>-|TRBJ1-1|TRBV30|-
TGTGCCTCCCTTGCAGGGGTGAACACTGAAGCTTTCTTT
CASLAGVNTEAFF
>-|TRBJ2-7|TRBV19|TRBD2
TGTGCCAGTAGAGCGACTAGCGGGGTCTCCTACGAGCAGTACTTC
CASRATSGVSYEQYF
>-|TRBJ1-1|TRBV2|-
TGTGCCAGCAGGGATCGGACAGACACTGAAGCTTTCTTT
CASRDRTDTEAFF
>-|TRBJ2-1|TRBV4-1|TRBD1
TGCGCCAGCAGCCAATACAGACAGGGGTCCTACAATGAGCAGTTCTTC
CASSQYRQGSYNEQFF
>-|TRBJ1-2|TRBV10-3|-
TGTGCCATCAGTGAGTCTTTGGCAGGGGACTATGGCTACACCTTC
CAISESLAGDYGYTF
>-|TRBJ2-1|TRBV10-3|TRBD1
TGTGCCATCATGGATAGATCACGGGACAGGGGTATTGATGAGCAGTTCTTC
CAIMDRSRDRGIDEQFF
>-|TRBJ1-2|TRBV6-6|TRBD1
TGTGCCAGCACCCGGGACAGGAACTATGGCTACACCTTC
CASTRDRNYGYTF
>-|TRBJ1-4|TRBV11-2|-
TGTGCCAGCAGCCTGACAGATTCTAATGAAAAACTGTTTTTT
CASSLTDSNEKLFF
>-|TRBJ2-1|TRBV7-6|-
TGTGCCAGCAGCTTACAAGCGATCGGGAACAATGAGCAGTTCTTC
CASSLQAIGNNEQFF
>-|TRBJ1-2|TRBV7-9|TRBD1
TGTGCCAGCAGCTATCAGGACAGGGTACTATATGGCTACACCTTC
CASSYQDRVLYGYTF
>-|TRBJ1-5|TRBV5-6|TRBD1
TGTGCCAGCAGCCGGGACAGGGGGCGCCCTAGCAATCAGCCCCAGCATTTT
CASSRDRGRPSNQPQHF
>-|TRBJ1-1|TRBV28|-
TGTGCCAGCAGATCTATGAACACTGAAGCTTTCTTT
CASRSMNTEAFF
>few|TRBJ1-1|TRBV7-3|-
TGTGCCAGCAGCTTCGGAGGGAACACTGAAGCTTTCTTT
CASSFGGNTEAFF
>few|TRBJ2-2|TRBV7-9|TRBD2
TGTGCCAGCAGCTTACTAGCGGGAGGGCCCGGTACCGGGGAGCTGTTTTTT
CASSLLAGGPGTGELFF
>-|TRBJ1-2|TRBV4-1|TRBD1
TGCGCCAGCAGCCACGGACAGGGGGCGCAGGTCGGCTACACCTTC
CASSHGQGAQVGYTF
>-|TRBJ1-2|TRBV11-2|-
TGTGCCAGCAGGAGACCGGGACTTAAGGGTGGCTACACCTTC
CASRRPGLKGGYTF
>-|TRBJ2-7|TRBV5-1|-
TGCGCCAGCAGCTTGGAATTGTCCCGAGGCGAGCAGTACTTC
CASSLELSRGEQYF
>-|TRBJ2-5|TRBV6-1|-
TGTGCCTCACACTGGAGGGAAGAGACCCAGTACTTC
CASHWREETQYF
>-|TRBJ1-4|TRBV25-1|-
TGTGCCAGCAGTGCTGGACGGGGTAATGAAAAACTGTTTTTT
CASSAGRGNEKLFF
>few|TRBJ1-3|TRBV5-4|-
TGTGCCAGCAGCTCCGACAGACTCTCTGGAAACACCATATATTTT
CASSSDRLSGNTIYF
>-|TRBJ2-6|TRBV28|-
TGTGCCAGCAGTCCCTTGCGGGGGCGCGGGGCCAACGTCCTGACTTTC
CASSPLRGRGANVLTF
>-|TRBJ2-7|TRBV5-1|TRBD1
TGCGCCAGCAGCTTGGGACAGGGTATCAACGAGCAGTACTTC
CASSLGQGINEQYF